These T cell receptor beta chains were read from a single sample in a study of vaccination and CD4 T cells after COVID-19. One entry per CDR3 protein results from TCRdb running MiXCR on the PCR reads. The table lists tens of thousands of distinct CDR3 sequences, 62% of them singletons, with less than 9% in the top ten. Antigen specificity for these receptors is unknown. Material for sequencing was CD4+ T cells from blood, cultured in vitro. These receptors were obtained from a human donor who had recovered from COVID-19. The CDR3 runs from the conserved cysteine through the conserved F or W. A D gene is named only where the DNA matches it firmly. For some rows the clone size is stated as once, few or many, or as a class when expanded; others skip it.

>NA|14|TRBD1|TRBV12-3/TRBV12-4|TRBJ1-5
TGTGCCAGCACTCAGGGGGGGAGCAATCAGCCCCAGCATTTT
CASTQGGSNQPQHF
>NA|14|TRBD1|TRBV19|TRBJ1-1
TGTGCCAGTAGACAGGGGGCGCGAGAGACTGAAGCTTTCTTT
CASRQGARETEAFF
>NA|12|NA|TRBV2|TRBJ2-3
TGTGCCAGCAGTAAGGACCGGGATACGCAGTATTTT
CASSKDRDTQYF
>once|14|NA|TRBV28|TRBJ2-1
TGTGCCAGCACCGAAGGTGGCAGGGGAAATGAGCAGTTCTTC
CASTEGGRGNEQFF
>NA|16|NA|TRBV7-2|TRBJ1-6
TGTGCCAGCAGCTTAGAAGGGGGGATCTATAATTCACCCCTCCACTTT
CASSLEGGIYNSPLHF
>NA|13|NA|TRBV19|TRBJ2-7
TGTGCCAGTAGTATAGGAGGAGGTTACGAGCAGTACTTC
CASSIGGGYEQYF
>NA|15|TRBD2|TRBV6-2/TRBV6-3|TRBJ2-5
TGTGCCAGCAGTCGACTAGCGGGAGTTCGGGAGACCCAGTACTTC
CASSRLAGVRETQYF
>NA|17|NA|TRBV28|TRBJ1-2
TGTGCCAGCAGTGCCCATTCGATCCGGGGCCAAAACTATGGCTACACCTTC
CASSAHSIRGQNYGYTF
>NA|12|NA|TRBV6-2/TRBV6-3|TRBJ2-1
TGTGCCAGCAGCTATTCCTACAATGAGCAGTTCTTC
CASSYSYNEQFF
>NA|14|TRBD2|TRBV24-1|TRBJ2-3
TGTGCCACCACCCTCAGCGGGAGTGCAGATACGCAGTATTTT
CATTLSGSADTQYF
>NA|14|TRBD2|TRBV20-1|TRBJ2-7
TGCAGTGCACCCCCTGCTAGCGGACCCTACGAGCAGTACTTC
CSAPPASGPYEQYF
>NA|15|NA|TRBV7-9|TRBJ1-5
TGTGCCAGCAGCCAGAACAATGCCCCCAATCAGCCCCAGCATTTT
CASSQNNAPNQPQHF
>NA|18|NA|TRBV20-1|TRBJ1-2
TGCAGTGCCAATACAGTCCTCACTGCCCACGTCGACAACTATGGCTACACCTTC
CSANTVLTAHVDNYGYTF
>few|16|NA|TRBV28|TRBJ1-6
TGTGCCAGCAGACTGGACACTCGCTCCTATAATTCACCCCTCCACTTT
CASRLDTRSYNSPLHF
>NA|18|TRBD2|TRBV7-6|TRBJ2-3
TGTGCCAGCAGCCACTTCCTACTAGCGGGAGGGACCCTAGATACGCAGTATTTT
CASSHFLLAGGTLDTQYF
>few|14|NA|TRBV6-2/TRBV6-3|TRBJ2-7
TGTGCCAGCAGTTACGCAAGGGGATCCTACGAGCAGTACTTC
CASSYARGSYEQYF
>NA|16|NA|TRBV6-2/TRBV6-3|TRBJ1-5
TGTGCCAGCAGTATGTGGGGAAGGACGAGCAATCAGCCCCAGCATTTT
CASSMWGRTSNQPQHF
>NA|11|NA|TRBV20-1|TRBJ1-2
TGCAGTGCCCCCCACGTTTCTGGCTACACCTTC
CSAPHVSGYTF
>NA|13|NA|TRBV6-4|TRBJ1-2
TGTGCCAGCAGTGAGTCGGGAGGCTATGGCTACACCTTC
CASSESGGYGYTF
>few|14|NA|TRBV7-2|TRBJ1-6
TGTGCCAGCAGACCGGGGGCCGAAAATTCACCCCTCCACTTT
CASRPGAENSPLHF
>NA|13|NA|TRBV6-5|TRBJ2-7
TGTGCCAGCAGTTATGAGGGGTACTACGAGCAGTACTTC
CASSYEGYYEQYF
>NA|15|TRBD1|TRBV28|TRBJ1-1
TGTGCCAGCAGCCCAGGGGGCGCCGGGAACACTGAAGCTTTCTTT
CASSPGGAGNTEAFF
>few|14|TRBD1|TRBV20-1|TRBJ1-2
TGCAGTGCTAGGGACAGGGGTCGTCTCGACGGCTACACCTTC
CSARDRGRLDGYTF
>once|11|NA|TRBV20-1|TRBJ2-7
TGCAGTGCTACGGGCCTATACGAGCAGTACTTC
CSATGLYEQYF
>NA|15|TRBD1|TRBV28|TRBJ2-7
TGTGCCAGCAGTCCACGACAGGGGGCGCAGGTCGAGCAGTACTTC
CASSPRQGAQVEQYF
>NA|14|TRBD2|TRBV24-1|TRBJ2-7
TGTGCCACCAGTGATCCCGCGGGAGTGGACGAGCAGTACTTC
CATSDPAGVDEQYF
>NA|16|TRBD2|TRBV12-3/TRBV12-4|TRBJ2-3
TGTGCCAGCAGCCCCCAGCTAGCGGGATATGGAGATACGCAGTATTTT
CASSPQLAGYGDTQYF
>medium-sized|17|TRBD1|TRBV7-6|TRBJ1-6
TGTGCCAGCAGCTTAGCTTCAGTAGGGACAGAGGGGTCACCCCTCCACTTT
CASSLASVGTEGSPLHF
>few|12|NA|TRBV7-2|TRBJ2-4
TGTGCCAGCAGCTACTCCGGGCCCCGGTGGTACTTC
CASSYSGPRWYF
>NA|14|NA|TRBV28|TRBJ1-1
TGTGCCAGCAGTTTATCCCGTTTGTCCGCTGAAGCTTTCTTT
CASSLSRLSAEAFF
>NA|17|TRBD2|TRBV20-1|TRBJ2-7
TGCAGTGCTATTATCCCTAACGGACTAGGGATTATGGGGGAGCAGTACTTC
CSAIIPNGLGIMGEQYF
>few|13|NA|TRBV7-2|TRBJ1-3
TGTGCCAGCAGCTTAGCGGGGGGAAACACCATATATTTT
CASSLAGGNTIYF
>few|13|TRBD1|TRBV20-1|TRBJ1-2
TGCAGTGCTACAGCCGGGACAGGCTATGGCTACACCTTC
CSATAGTGYGYTF
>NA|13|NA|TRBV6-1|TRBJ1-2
TGTGCCAGCAGCTGGGACACCCACTATGGCTACACCTTC
CASSWDTHYGYTF
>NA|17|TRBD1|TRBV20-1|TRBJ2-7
TGCAGTGCTAGGCTGACAGGGAAGGCAAACTGGGCCTACGAGCAGTACTTC
CSARLTGKANWAYEQYF
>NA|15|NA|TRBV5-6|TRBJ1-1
TGTGCCAGCATCAAACCGGGACAAAGGAACACTGAAGCTTTCTTT
CASIKPGQRNTEAFF
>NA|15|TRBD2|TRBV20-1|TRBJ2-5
TGCAGTGCCCAGGAGGCTAGCGGGGGCCAAGAGACCCAGTACTTC
CSAQEASGGQETQYF
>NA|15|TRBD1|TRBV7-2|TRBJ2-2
TGTGCCAGCAGCCCACGGGGACAGGGTGCCGGGGAGCTGTTTTTT
CASSPRGQGAGELFF
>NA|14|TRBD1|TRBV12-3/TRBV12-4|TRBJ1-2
TGTGCCAGCAGTTTTCGAGGGGGCGTGTATGGCTACACCTTC
CASSFRGGVYGYTF
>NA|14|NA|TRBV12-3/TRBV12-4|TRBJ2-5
TGTGCCAGCACCCTTGGTGGAAAACAAGAGACCCAGTACTTC
CASTLGGKQETQYF
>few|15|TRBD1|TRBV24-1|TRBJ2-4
TGTGCCACCAGTGATGGCCGGGACAGGGAGGACATTCAGTACTTC
CATSDGRDREDIQYF
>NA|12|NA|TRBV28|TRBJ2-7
TGTGCCAGCAGTCTCCCCCAAGGCCGGCAGTACTTC
CASSLPQGRQYF
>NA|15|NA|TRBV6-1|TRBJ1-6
TGTGCCAGCAGCCCCCAGGGGAAAGCGAGTTCACCCCTCCACTTT
CASSPQGKASSPLHF
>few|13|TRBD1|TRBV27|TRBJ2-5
TGTGCCAGCAAGACAGGGGCTGTAGAGACCCAGTACTTC
CASKTGAVETQYF
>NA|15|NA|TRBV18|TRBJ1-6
TGTGCCAGCTCACCACCGAGGGGTGAGGGTTCACCCCTCCACTTT
CASSPPRGEGSPLHF
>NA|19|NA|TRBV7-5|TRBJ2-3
NA
CISVPEALGRPAHTDTQYF